These 25 T cell receptor beta chains were all obtained from the same sample, sequenced in a study of Graves' ophthalmopathy and Graves' hyperthyroidism. The sequenced template was RNA, covering the TCR beta CDR3 region. A first-round RT-PCR used HTBI primers, followed by a second-round multiplex PCR. One entry per CDR3 protein results from TCRdb running MiXCR on the multiplex PCR reads. The sample holds 170,000 or so distinct CDR3 sequences; 30% to 45% are singletons and the top ten take 4.5% to 6%. The source material was peripheral blood. Receptors were obtained from a woman aged 40 to 49 with Graves' ophthalmopathy.

This clonotype was detected many times. V and J are TRBV28 and TRBJ1-1; 7 nucleotides align to TRBD1. The CDR3 has 17 residues. The germline V gene has CDR1 MDHEN and CDR2 SYDVKM. Trimming at V came to 4 bases and at J to 5 bases, leaving 16 bases not matched to a gene. CDR3 nucleotide sequence: TGTGCCAGCAGTTCAATTTCGGTAGGGGGCGCGGGGACTGAAGCTTTCTTT. Protein: CASSSISVGGAGTEAFF.

The chain carries TRBV24-1 and TRBJ2-5; 14 bases line up with TRBD2. Unmatched junction bases numbered 13, after V lost 9 bases and J lost 5 bases. Looked up from germline, CDR1 is KGHDR and CDR2 is SFDVKD. The CDR3 runs to 17 residues. The CDR3 region is CATPLGLAGAREETQYF. The CDR3 coding sequence is TGTGCCACCCCCCTGGGACTAGCGGGAGCAAGGGAGGAGACCCAGTACTTC.

In this sample, this clonotype turned up many times. This chain joins TRBV7-3 and TRBJ2-5, with TRBD2 matching over 7 bases. The length of the CDR3 is 13 residues. The V segment lost 0 bases and the J segment 5 bases; nucleotides outside the gene matches: 0. In germline, CDR1 is SGHTA, CDR2 FQGTGA. The CDR3 region is CASSLTGGETQYF. The CDR3 nucleotides are TGTGCCAGCAGCTTAACCGGGGGGGAGACCCAGTACTTC. Based on the CDR3 plus reference TRBV7-3 and TRBJ2-5, the full variable domain is GAGVSQTPSNKVTEKGKYVELRCDPISGHTALYWYRQSLGQGPEFLIYFQGTGAADDSGLPNDRFFAVRPEGSVSTLKIQRTERGDSAVYLCASSLTGGETQYFGPGTRLLVL.

The gene calls are TRBV28 and TRBJ2-7; tentatively, D is TRBD2 (6 bases). V lost 5 bases to trimming and J lost 9 bases, with 29 bases between them. Germline V CDR1 and CDR2: MDHEN, SYDVKM. The CDR3 totals 17 residues. The CDR3 DNA is TGTGCCAGCAGTCGGTCCGACATAGCGGAAATAAGGGGAGGGCAGTACTTC. It encodes CASSRSDIAEIRGGQYF.

This clonotype showed up many times. The V call is TRBV20-1, the J call TRBJ2-2; 8 bases align to TRBD1. The CDR3 covers 16 residues. Germline lookup yields CDR1 DFQATT and CDR2 SNEGSKA (reference sequence). The J segment lost 9 bases and the V segment lost 0 bases, leaving 12 bases of the junction unmatched. This chain's CDR3 is CSARDPGQGGFRELFF. In nucleotides, the CDR3 is TGCAGTGCTAGAGATCCTGGACAGGGAGGTTTTAGGGAGCTGTTTTTT.

This clonotype was observed at least ten times. V gene TRBV7-8 combines with J gene TRBJ1-5, with a tentative D call TRBD1 (6 bases). CDR3 length equals 15 residues. CDR1 and CDR2 from the germline V gene are SGHVS and FQNEAQ. The V end lost 5 bases, the J end lost 5 bases, and 16 bases lay between the germline ends. The CDR3 DNA reads TGTGCCAGCAGCCGGGGCGCAGGGGATTATCAGCCCCAGCATTTT. Its protein product is CASSRGAGDYQPQHF.

This clonotype appeared many times. This chain uses TRBV5-5 with TRBJ2-7, with D tentatively TRBD1 (6 bases). V shed 4 bases and J shed 2 bases, with 16 bases lying between them. CDR1 and CDR2 (germline): SGHKS, YYEKEE (reference sequence). The CDR3 runs to 15 residues. For the CDR3, the DNA is TGTGCCAGCAGCCGGACGACAGGAACTGCCTACGAGCAGTACTTC. It specifies CASSRTTGTAYEQYF.

This clonotype has at least ten counts. V is TRBV6-1 and J is TRBJ2-4; D gene unclear. Trimming left V 2 bases short and J 0 bases short, with 8 bases between. Germline V lookup: CDR1 MNHNS, CDR2 SASEGT. This CDR3 is built from 15 residues. The chain's CDR3 is CASSEIGLAKNIQYF. The CDR3 DNA follows: TGTGCCAGCAGTGAAATAGGATTAGCCAAAAACATTCAGTACTTC.

This clonotype was recorded many times. The chain couples TRBV24-1 to TRBJ2-7, with a weak D call TRBD1 (6 bases). The germline gives CDR1 KGHDR, CDR2 SFDVKD. The CDR3 length is 13 residues. Trimming took 1 base from V and 9 from J, leaving 12 bases between them. The DNA of the CDR3 is TGTGCCACCAGTGATTTACAGGGAATTCGGCAGTACTTC. It yields the protein CATSDLQGIRQYF.

CDR3 nucleotides: TGTGCCAGCAGTGAGGGAGAACAGGAGAAGCTGTTTTTT. Protein: CASSEGEQEKLFF. The V and J genes are TRBV6-4 and TRBJ2-2; D tentatively reads TRBD1 or TRBD2 (5 bases each). Germline V gene sequence: CDR1 MRHNA, CDR2 SNTAGT. Trimming stripped 3 bases from V and 12 bases from J, with 14 bases between. This CDR3 has 13 residues.

The chain links TRBV6-2 or TRBV6-3 to TRBJ1-5; a possible D gene is TRBD1 (5 bases). With 2 bases removed from V and 7 bases from J, the gap between germline ends came to 9 bases. The germline V gene has CDR1 MNHEY and CDR2 SVGEGT. The CDR3 covers 13 residues. The CDR3 bases are TGTGCCAGCAGTTACCGGGGGGAACAGCCCCAGCATTTT. Translating gives CASSYRGEQPQHF.

The chain combines TRBV10-3 with TRBJ2-7; TRBD1 might be the D (5 bases). Trimming left V 7 bases short and J 5 bases short, with 12 bases between. The CDR3 has 12 residues. The germline V gene encodes CDR1 ENHRY and CDR2 SYGVKD. CDR3 bases: TGTGCCATCAAGGGGATAAAAGACGAGCAGTACTTC. Encoded protein: CAIKGIKDEQYF.

DNA of the CDR3: TGTGCCAGCAGTTTCCCCTCGGGGGGACTAGAGACCCAGTACTTC. Encoded protein: CASSFPSGGLETQYF. This chain uses TRBV12-3 or TRBV12-4 with TRBJ2-5; 7 bases align to TRBD2. The CDR3 covers 15 residues. Losses at the gene ends were 3 bases for V and 4 bases for J; bases not matched to a gene: 8.

This chain links TRBV12-3 or TRBV12-4 with TRBJ2-7; D is uncertain. Deletions cut 0 bases from V and 2 bases from J, with 14 bases between. The CDR3 contains 16 residues. The CDR3 nucleotides read TGTGCCAGCAGTTTAGCCCAACGGGTCTCGGCCTACGAGCAGTACTTC. Translated, it gives CASSLAQRVSAYEQYF.

This chain links TRBV6-2 or TRBV6-3 with TRBJ2-7; the match to TRBD2 covers 8 bases. After removal of 4 bases from V and 7 bases from J, the junction contained 15 bases not matched to a gene. The CDR3 contains 16 residues. The germline V gene has CDR1 MNHEY and CDR2 SVGEGT. Written as DNA, the CDR3 is TGTGCCAGCAGTTTTCCCTCGGGACGGCCGGGAGGGGAGCAGTACTTC. Amino acid sequence: CASSFPSGRPGGEQYF.

This sequence joins TRBV5-1 and TRBJ1-1; the D is unclear. This CDR3 comprises 15 residues. Trimming pared 2 bases from V and 1 base from J, leaving 12 bases between. Germline V CDR1 and CDR2: SGHRS, YFSETQ. The CDR3 loop reads CASSFREPTNTEAFF. CDR3 coding DNA: TGCGCCAGCAGCTTCCGGGAGCCAACGAACACTGAAGCTTTCTTT. Using reference TRBV5-1 and TRBJ1-1 for the parts outside the CDR3, the full variable domain is KAGVTQTPRYLIKTRGQQVTLSCSPISGHRSVSWYQQTPGQGLQFLFEYFSETQRNKGNFPGRFSGRQFSNSRSEMNVSTLELGDSALYLCASSFREPTNTEAFFGQGTRLTVV.

The sample holds a few counts of this clonotype. The V call is TRBV6-1, the J call TRBJ1-2, with 7 bases that match TRBD1. V was clipped by 0 bases and J by 7 bases; unmatched bases: 5. The CDR3 has 14 amino acids. Germline values: CDR1 MNHNS, CDR2 SASEGT. Here the CDR3 reads CASSEASGQAGYTF. The DNA for the CDR3 is TGTGCCAGCAGTGAAGCGAGCGGACAGGCTGGCTACACCTTC.

This clonotype was seen repeatedly, ten times or more. One end of the junction does not line up with germline, which may come from a read error. The rearrangement joins TRBV5-1 to TRBJ2-5; no clear D gene. Germline V gene lookup returns CDR1 SGHRS and CDR2 YFSETQ. This CDR3 region has 11 residues. The CDR3 reads CASSLQETRYF. In DNA form, the CDR3 reads TGCGCCAGCAGTCTTCAAGAGACCCGGTACTTC.

In its sample, this clonotype was seen many times. The DNA of the CDR3 is TGTGCCATCAGTGCTGTGGCAGGCGACTATAATTCACCCCTCCACTTT. Translated, it gives CAISAVAGDYNSPLHF. The V gene is TRBV10-3, the J gene TRBJ1-6; D is unclear. The CDR3 has 16 residues. Germline CDR1 is ENHRY and CDR2 is SYGVKD. V was cut by 4 bases and J by 3 bases, with 13 bases left in between.

This clonotype has ten or more counts. The V and J genes are TRBV28 and TRBJ1-2, with a weak D call TRBD1 (6 bases). This CDR3 is built from 15 residues. V was pared by 5 bases and J by 4 bases, with 17 bases between. Germline assignment: CDR1 MDHEN and CDR2 SYDVKM. This chain's CDR3 is CASSPPGQLLYGYTF. CDR3 nucleotide sequence: TGTGCCAGCAGTCCTCCCGGACAGCTTCTCTATGGCTACACCTTC.

In this sample, this clonotype turned up many times. This rearrangement joins TRBV6-2 or TRBV6-3 to TRBJ2-5; D may correspond to TRBD1 or TRBD2 (5 bases each). This CDR3 comprises 18 residues. V lost 5 bases and J lost 3, with 25 bases in between. Germline CDR1 and CDR2: MNHEY and SVGEGT. CDR3 coding DNA: TGTGCCAGCAGTCATCGACAAGACGAAGGGACGAAAGAAGAGACCCAGTACTTC. Translated: CASSHRQDEGTKEETQYF.

This clonotype was recorded at least ten times. The rearrangement joins TRBV7-8 to TRBJ2-7; possibly TRBD1 for D (6 bases). Germline lookup yields CDR1 SGHVS and CDR2 FQNEAQ. Trimming stripped 1 base from V and 4 bases from J, with 14 bases between. The CDR3 has 15 residues. CDR3 sequence: CASSLEAGERYEQYF. The DNA for the CDR3 is TGTGCCAGCAGCTTAGAGGCAGGGGAAAGGTACGAGCAGTACTTC. Full variable domain (missing parts from reference TRBV7-8 and TRBJ2-7): GAGVSQSPRYKVAKRGQDVALRCDPISGHVSLFWYQQALGQGPEFLTYFQNEAQLDKSGLPSDRFFAERPEGSVSTLKIQRTQQEDSAVYLCASSLEAGERYEQYFGPGTRLTVT.

This sequence joins TRBV19 and TRBJ2-7, with TRBD2 identical over 9 bases. The germline gives CDR1 LNHDA, CDR2 SQIVND (reference sequence). J lost 4 bases, V lost 6 bases, and 7 bases had no gene match. The CDR3 spans 14 residues. CDR3 region: CASSRAGGRYEQYF. As DNA, the CDR3 is TGTGCCAGTAGCCGGGCGGGAGGGCGGTACGAGCAGTACTTC.

Many counts were recorded for this clonotype. The genes are TRBV19 and TRBJ2-3; D unclear. The germline CDR1 and CDR2 sequences are LNHDA and SQIVND (reference sequence). This CDR3 is built from 12 residues. V was pared by 4 bases and J by 1 base, with 3 bases between. In DNA form, the CDR3 reads TGTGCCAGTAGTAAACGCACAGATACGCAGTATTTT. Its protein product is CASSKRTDTQYF.

This clonotype was detected ten times or more. This chain links TRBV6-1 with TRBJ2-7, with TRBD1 identical over 10 bases. Germline lookup yields CDR1 MNHNS and CDR2 SASEGT. The CDR3 is 15 residues long. V trimming: 8 bases; J trimming: 6 bases; junction bases outside the gene matches: 13. CDR3 DNA sequence: TGTGCCAGCCGGACAGGGGGTTCGTCTTTGCGCGAGCAGTACTTC. Translation: CASRTGGSSLREQYF.